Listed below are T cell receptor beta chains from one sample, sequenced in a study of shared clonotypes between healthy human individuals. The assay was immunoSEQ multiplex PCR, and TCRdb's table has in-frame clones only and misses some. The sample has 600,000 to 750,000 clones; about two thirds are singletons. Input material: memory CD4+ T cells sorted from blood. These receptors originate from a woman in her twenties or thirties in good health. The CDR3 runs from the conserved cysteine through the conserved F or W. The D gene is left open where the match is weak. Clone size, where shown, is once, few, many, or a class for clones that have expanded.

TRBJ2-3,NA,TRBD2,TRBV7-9,TGTGCCAGCAGCCCATTAGCGGGGGCGACGTCGGATACGCAGTATTTT,CASSPLAGATSDTQYF
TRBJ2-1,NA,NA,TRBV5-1,TGCGCCAGCAGCTTATACAATGAGCAGTTCTTC,CASSLYNEQFF
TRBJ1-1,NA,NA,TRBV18,TGTGCCAGCTCACCAGTCAGAAGTATCGGTGAAGCTTTCTTT,CASSPVRSIGEAFF
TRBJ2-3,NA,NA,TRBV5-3,TGTGCCAGAAGCTCGACTGGGACCGCGGAGCGCACAGATACGCAGTATTTT,CARSSTGTAERTDTQYF
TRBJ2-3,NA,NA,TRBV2,TGTGCCAGCCACTTTGCAGATACGCAGTATTTT,CASHFADTQYF
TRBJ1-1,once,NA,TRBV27,TGTGCCAGCAGCTCTCCCGTAGGAGCTTTCTTT,CASSSPVGAFF
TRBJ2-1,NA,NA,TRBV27,TGTGCCAGCAGCCCCCACGGGGTTCACAATGAGCAGTTCTTC,CASSPHGVHNEQFF
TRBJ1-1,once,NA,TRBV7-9,TGTGCCAGCAGCTTAGGACACTCAGAGAACACTGAAGCTTTCTTT,CASSLGHSENTEAFF
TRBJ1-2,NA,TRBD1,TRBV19,TGTGCCAGTAGTATCGCCGGGACAGGGCGAAAAAACTATGGCTACACCTTC,CASSIAGTGRKNYGYTF
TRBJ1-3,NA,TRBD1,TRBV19,TGTGCCAGTAGTGTTTGGGACAGGGGAGACTCTGGAAACACCATATATTTT,CASSVWDRGDSGNTIYF
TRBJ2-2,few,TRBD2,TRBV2,TGTGCCAGCAGAGAGACTAGCGGGAACACCGGGGAGCTGTTTTTT,CASRETSGNTGELFF
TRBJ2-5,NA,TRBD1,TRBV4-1,TGCGCCAGCAGCCAGTGGGCCCTGGGGACAGCTCAAGAGACCCAGTACTTC,CASSQWALGTAQETQYF
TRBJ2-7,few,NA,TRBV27,TGTGCCAGCAGTTTTCTAGCATCCTACGAGCAGTACTTC,CASSFLASYEQYF
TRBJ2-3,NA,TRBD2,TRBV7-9,TGTGCCAGCAGCTTATCGGCGGGAGGGTTGCAGTATTTT,CASSLSAGGLQYF
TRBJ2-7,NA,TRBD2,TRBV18,TGTGCCAGCTCACCACCCTGGGCGGGAGGGTCCTACGAGCAGTACTTC,CASSPPWAGGSYEQYF
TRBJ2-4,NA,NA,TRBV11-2,TGTGCCAGCAGCCTTAGAGTAGCCAAAAACATTCAGTACTTC,CASSLRVAKNIQYF
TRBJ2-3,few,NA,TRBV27,TGTGCCAGCAGTCCCTGGAGGGCAGAGACAGATACGCAGTATTTT,CASSPWRAETDTQYF
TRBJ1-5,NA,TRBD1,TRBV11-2,TGTGCCAGCAGCTTATGGGGCGGGACAGGGGCCCTAGGGCCCCAGCATTTT,CASSLWGGTGALGPQHF
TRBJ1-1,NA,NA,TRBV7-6,TGTGCCAGCAGCCCCCCAGGGCCCACTGAAGCTTTCTTT,CASSPPGPTEAFF
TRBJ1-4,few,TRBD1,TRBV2,TGTGCCAGCAGCAAGGGGGCGTTAAGTGAAAAACTGTTTTTT,CASSKGALSEKLFF
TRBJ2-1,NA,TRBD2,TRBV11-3,TGTGCCAGCAGCGGCGGCGGACTAGCAGATGGGGGCTCCTACAATGAGCAGTTCTTC,CASSGGGLADGGSYNEQFF
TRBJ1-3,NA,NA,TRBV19,TGTGCCAGTATGGGGATGTTCGAGTCAAGCTCTGGAAACACCATATATTTT,CASMGMFESSSGNTIYF
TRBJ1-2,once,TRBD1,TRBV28,TGTGCCAGCAGATCCGGACAGGGTCCGGGTGGCTACACCTTC,CASRSGQGPGGYTF
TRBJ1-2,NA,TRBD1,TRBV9,TGTGCCAGCAGCGTAGACGGACAGGGTGATTATGGCTACACCTTC,CASSVDGQGDYGYTF
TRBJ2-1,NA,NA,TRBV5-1,TGCGCCAGCAGCTTGGACGGGGGATCCTACAATGAGCAGTTCTTC,CASSLDGGSYNEQFF
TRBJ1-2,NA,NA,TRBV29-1,TGCAGCGTTGCCGGGACGGAAGGACCCAGCACCTTC,CSVAGTEGPSTF
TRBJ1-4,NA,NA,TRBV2,TGTGCCAGCATCTCCGAGACGGTTAATGAAAAACTGTTTTTT,CASISETVNEKLFF
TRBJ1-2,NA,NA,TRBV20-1,TGCAGTGTAGCCAGGTATGGCTACACCTTC,CSVARYGYTF
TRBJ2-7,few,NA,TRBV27,TGTGCCAGCACCCAGTTAGGGATGGAGTACTTC,CASTQLGMEYF
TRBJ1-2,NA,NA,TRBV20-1,TGCAGTGCACTACACGACTATGGCTACACCTTC,CSALHDYGYTF
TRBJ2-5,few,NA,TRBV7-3,TGTGCCAGCAGCCAACCCGGTCAGGCACAAGAGACCCAGTACTTC,CASSQPGQAQETQYF